Listed below are T cell receptor beta chains from one sample, sequenced in a study of blood T cell repertoires in COVID-19. Profiled with immunoSEQ multiplex PCR; TCRdb holds only in-frame clones, not every one. The repertoire consists of tens of thousands of clones, with 86% occurring once and the leading ten covering under 8.5%. The source material was peripheral blood. The receptors originated from a man in his fifties or sixties with active COVID-19. The CDR3 runs from the conserved cysteine through the conserved F or W. The D gene is left open where the match is weak. Clone size is stated in some rows and not others, as once, few, many or a class when expanded.

J gene | clone size | D gene | V gene | CDR3 protein | CDR3 DNA
TRBJ1-5 | NA | NA | TRBV4-2 | CASSQGAGPQHF | TGTGCCAGCAGCCAAGGGGCGGGGCCCCAGCATTTT
TRBJ2-1 | NA | NA | TRBV27 | CASSLTLAMSSYNEQFF | TGTGCCAGCAGTTTGACTCTTGCGATGAGCTCCTACAATGAGCAGTTCTTC
TRBJ2-3 | NA | NA | TRBV27 | CASSFGGAYSTDTQYF | TGTGCCAGCAGTTTCGGAGGGGCCTACAGCACAGATACGCAGTATTTT
TRBJ1-3 | NA | NA | TRBV30 | CAWSGEGISGNTIYF | TGTGCCTGGAGTGGGGAGGGGATCTCTGGAAACACCATATATTTT
TRBJ2-5 | NA | NA | TRBV21-1 | CASTPDGGGSETQYF | TGTGCCAGCACCCCGGACGGGGGGGGCTCGGAGACCCAGTACTTC
TRBJ1-2 | NA | NA | TRBV2 | CASSVQGGGYTF | TGTGCCAGCAGTGTCCAGGGAGGCGGCTACACCTTC
TRBJ1-1 | NA | NA | TRBV5-6 | CASSWGLDTEAFF | TGTGCCAGCAGCTGGGGACTCGACACTGAAGCTTTCTTT
TRBJ1-1 | NA | TRBD1 | TRBV6-2/TRBV6-3 | CASSYRDRGPPAFF | TGTGCCAGCAGTTACCGGGACAGGGGGCCGCCAGCTTTCTTT
TRBJ1-5 | NA | TRBD1 | TRBV18 | CASSPTRDRVGNQPQHF | TGTGCCAGCTCACCGACGCGGGACAGGGTAGGCAATCAGCCCCAGCATTTT
TRBJ2-2 | NA | TRBD2 | TRBV4-2 | CASSVSGGRTGELFF | TGTGCCAGCAGCGTCTCGGGAGGGCGGACCGGGGAGCTGTTTTTT
TRBJ1-4 | NA | NA | TRBV7-2 | CASTPGGQGEKLFF | TGTGCCAGCACCCCGGGAGGTCAGGGAGAAAAACTGTTTTTT
TRBJ1-5 | few | NA | TRBV10-1 | CASSAGGEGYSNQPQHF | TGCGCCAGCAGTGCTGGGGGCGAAGGGTATAGCAATCAGCCCCAGCATTTT
TRBJ2-1 | once | TRBD1 | TRBV5-1 | CASSLIPGGNEQFF | TGCGCCAGCAGCTTGATTCCAGGGGGCAATGAGCAGTTCTTC
TRBJ2-2 | once | TRBD2 | TRBV7-8 | CASSKGLAAGELFF | TGTGCCAGCAGCAAGGGACTAGCCGCCGGGGAGCTGTTTTTT
TRBJ2-2 | NA | NA | TRBV19 | CASRSENTGELFF | TGTGCCAGTAGGTCAGAGAACACCGGGGAGCTGTTTTTT
TRBJ1-5 | NA | TRBD1 | TRBV19 | CASSIRAEGAAQPQHF | TGTGCCAGTAGTATACGTGCGGAGGGGGCGGCTCAGCCCCAGCATTTT
TRBJ1-6 | few | NA | TRBV30 | CAWTHLDYDNSPLHF | TGTGCCTGGACCCACCTGGACTACGATAATTCACCCCTCCACTTT
TRBJ2-1 | NA | TRBD1 | TRBV6-1 | CASSDQYTGGPFDEQFF | TGTGCCAGCAGTGACCAATATACAGGGGGCCCTTTCGATGAGCAGTTCTTC
TRBJ2-5 | few | NA | TRBV19 | CASSTLGDGGKETQYF | TGTGCCAGTAGTACCCTTGGGGATGGGGGGAAAGAGACCCAGTACTTC
TRBJ2-2 | NA | TRBD2 | TRBV4-3 | CASSQDLGLAGYSGELFF | TGCGCCAGCAGCCAAGATCTTGGACTAGCGGGATACTCCGGGGAGCTGTTTTTT
TRBJ1-1 | NA | NA | TRBV28 | CASSFGYRNTEAFF | TGTGCCAGCAGTTTCGGATACAGAAACACTGAAGCTTTCTTT
TRBJ1-1 | NA | NA | TRBV19 | CASSMTVSNTEAFF | TGTGCCAGTAGTATGACAGTCTCGAACACTGAAGCTTTCTTT
TRBJ1-4 | NA | NA | TRBV28 | CASGPFSGDATNEKLFF | TGTGCCAGCGGCCCCTTTTCGGGGGATGCAACTAATGAAAAACTGTTTTTT
TRBJ1-5 | few | NA | TRBV5-4 | CASSLVGEDQPQHF | TGTGCCAGCAGCTTGGTCGGGGAGGACCAGCCCCAGCATTTT
TRBJ1-6 | NA | NA | TRBV4-3 | CASSHPPPTGTPNSPLHF | TGCGCCAGCAGCCATCCTCCCCCCACCGGGACACCTAATTCACCCCTCCACTTT
TRBJ2-5 | NA | TRBD2 | TRBV5-4 | CASSRLAEQETQYF | TGTGCCAGCAGCCGGCTAGCGGAGCAAGAGACCCAGTACTTC
TRBJ1-2 | NA | NA | TRBV29-1 | CSVGSGIYGYTF | TGCAGCGTTGGCTCAGGGATCTATGGCTACACCTTC
TRBJ2-3 | NA | NA | TRBV7-2 | CASTSAGPTDTQYF | TGTGCCAGCACCTCCGCGGGGCCCACAGATACGCAGTATTTT
TRBJ1-1 | NA | NA | TRBV4-1 | CASSQDRGTFRNTEAFF | TGCGCCAGCAGCCAAGATCGAGGGACATTCCGGAACACTGAAGCTTTCTTT
TRBJ2-7 | NA | TRBD2 | TRBV28 | CASSSPGLADYEQYF | TGTGCCAGCAGCTCTCCGGGACTAGCGGATTACGAGCAGTACTTC
TRBJ2-7 | NA | TRBD1 | TRBV11-2 | CASSLEGTGAYEQYF | TGTGCCAGCAGCTTAGAAGGGACAGGGGCCTACGAGCAGTACTTC
TRBJ1-2 | NA | TRBD1 | TRBV2 | CASRDRGGGYTF | TGTGCCAGCAGGGACAGGGGAGGGGGCTACACCTTC
TRBJ2-1 | NA | TRBD2 | TRBV2 | CASSVNGRDNEQFF | TGTGCCAGCAGTGTAAACGGGAGGGACAATGAGCAGTTCTTC
TRBJ2-1 | NA | TRBD2 | TRBV2 | CASKGLAGSYNEQFF | TGTGCCAGCAAGGGGCTAGCGGGCTCCTACAATGAGCAGTTCTTC
TRBJ2-2 | NA | NA | TRBV12-2 | CASRLADITGTSINTGELFF | TGTGCAAGTCGCTTAGCCGACATTACCGGGACTAGCATTAACACCGGGGAGCTGTTTTTT
TRBJ1-2 | NA | NA | TRBV30 | CALRASDVYGYTF | TGTGCCTTGCGAGCCAGCGACGTCTATGGCTACACCTTC
TRBJ2-5 | NA | TRBD1 | TRBV3-1/TRBV3-2 | CASSLDRDETQYF | TGTGCCAGCAGCCTTGACAGGGACGAGACCCAGTACTTC
TRBJ2-7 | NA | NA | TRBV12-3/TRBV12-4 | CASSPSSYEQYF | TGTGCCAGCAGCCCTAGTTCCTACGAGCAGTACTTC
TRBJ1-5 | NA | NA | TRBV6-4 | CAQEPQHF | TGTGCGCAGGAGCCCCAGCATTTT
TRBJ1-2 | NA | NA | TRBV6-5 | CASNLRTAGSGYTF | TGTGCCAGCAACCTACGTACAGCGGGGTCTGGCTACACCTTC
TRBJ2-7 | once | NA | TRBV5-6 | CASSIRTAYEQYF | TGTGCCAGCAGCATCCGGACAGCCTACGAGCAGTACTTC
TRBJ2-1 | NA | TRBD1 | TRBV5-8 | CASSRDRGERQFF | TGTGCCAGCAGCCGGGACAGGGGGGAACGACAGTTCTTC
TRBJ2-7 | NA | NA | TRBV28 | CASSLQGYEQYF | TGTGCCAGCAGTTTGCAGGGGTACGAGCAGTACTTC
TRBJ2-7 | NA | TRBD2 | TRBV5-5 | CASSLEGVAGAREQYF | TGTGCCAGCAGCTTAGAGGGGGTAGCGGGAGCTCGCGAGCAGTACTTC
TRBJ1-6 | NA | TRBD1 | TRBV5-5 | CASSAGTGDYPLHF | TGTGCCAGCAGTGCCGGGACAGGGGACTACCCCCTCCACTTT
TRBJ2-7 | NA | TRBD1 | TRBV5-5 | CASSRDRGLEQYF | TGTGCCAGCAGCAGGGACAGGGGTCTCGAGCAGTACTTC
TRBJ1-1 | NA | NA | TRBV4-3 | CASSQDRNTEAFF | TGCGCCAGCAGCCAAGATAGGAACACTGAAGCTTTCTTT
TRBJ2-6 | NA | TRBD1 | TRBV6-1 | CASSGTGWVGANVLTF | TGTGCCAGCAGTGGGACAGGGTGGGTTGGGGCCAACGTCCTGACTTTC
TRBJ1-5 | NA | TRBD1 | TRBV2 | CASTDGQEGQPQHF | TGTGCCAGCACCGACGGACAGGAAGGTCAGCCCCAGCATTTT
TRBJ2-3 | NA | NA | TRBV27 | CASSLPVSTRNPTDTQYF | TGTGCCAGCAGTTTACCGGTGTCGACTAGAAATCCCACAGATACGCAGTATTTT
TRBJ2-1 | NA | TRBD2 | TRBV6-5 | CASSPGLAYNEQFF | TGTGCCAGCAGTCCCGGACTAGCCTACAATGAGCAGTTCTTC
TRBJ2-1 | NA | TRBD2 | TRBV29-1 | CSVPTSGPYNEQFF | TGCAGCGTTCCAACTAGCGGACCCTACAATGAGCAGTTCTTC
TRBJ2-5 | NA | NA | TRBV18 | CASSPPRETQYF | TGTGCCAGCTCACCACCGCGGGAGACCCAGTACTTC
TRBJ1-2 | NA | NA | TRBV27 | CASSFPGLRGYTF | TGTGCCAGCAGTTTTCCGGGGTTACGGGGCTACACCTTC
TRBJ2-1 | NA | TRBD2 | TRBV28 | CASSWTSGVNEQFF | TGTGCCAGCAGTTGGACTAGCGGGGTCAATGAGCAGTTCTTC
TRBJ1-3 | NA | NA | TRBV4-3 | CASSQVPYSGNTIYF | TGCGCCAGCAGCCAAGTTCCTTACTCTGGAAACACCATATATTTT
TRBJ1-4 | NA | TRBD1 | TRBV18 | CASFEDRGPNEKLFF | TGTGCCAGCTTCGAAGACAGGGGACCTAATGAAAAACTGTTTTTT
TRBJ1-6 | once | TRBD1 | TRBV5-1 | CASSLAGTGYNSPLHF | TGCGCCAGCAGCTTGGCCGGGACAGGGTATAATTCACCCCTCCACTTT
TRBJ1-5 | NA | NA | TRBV27 | CASSSTDAGHQPQHF | TGTGCCAGCAGTTCGACCGACGCGGGGCATCAGCCCCAGCATTTT